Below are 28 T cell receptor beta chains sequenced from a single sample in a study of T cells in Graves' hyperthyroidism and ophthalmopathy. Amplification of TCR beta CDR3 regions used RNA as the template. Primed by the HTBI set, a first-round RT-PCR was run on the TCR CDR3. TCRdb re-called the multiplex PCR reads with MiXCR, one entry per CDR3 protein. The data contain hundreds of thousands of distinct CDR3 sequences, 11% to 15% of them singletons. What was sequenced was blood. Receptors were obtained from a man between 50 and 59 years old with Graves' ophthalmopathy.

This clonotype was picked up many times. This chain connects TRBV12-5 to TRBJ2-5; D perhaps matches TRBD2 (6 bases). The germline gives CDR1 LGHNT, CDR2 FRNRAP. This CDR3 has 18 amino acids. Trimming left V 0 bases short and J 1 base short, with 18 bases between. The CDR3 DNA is TGTGCTAGTGGTTTGGTAAGAACGGCGGGGCCGATCCAAGAGACCCAGTACTTC. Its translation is CASGLVRTAGPIQETQYF.

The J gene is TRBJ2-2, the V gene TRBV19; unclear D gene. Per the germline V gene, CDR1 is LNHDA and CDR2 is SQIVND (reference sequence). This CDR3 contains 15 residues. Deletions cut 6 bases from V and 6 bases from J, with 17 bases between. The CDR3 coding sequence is TGTGCCAGTAGCGGTCGAAAAATCGACGCCGGGGAGCTGTTTTTT. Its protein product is CASSGRKIDAGELFF. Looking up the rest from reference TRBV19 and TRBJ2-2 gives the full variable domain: DGGITQSPKYLFRKEGQNVTLSCEQNLNHDAMYWYRQDPGQGLRLIYYSQIVNDFQKGDIAEGYSVSREKKESFPLTVTSAQKNPTAFYLCASSGRKIDAGELFFGEGSRLTVL.

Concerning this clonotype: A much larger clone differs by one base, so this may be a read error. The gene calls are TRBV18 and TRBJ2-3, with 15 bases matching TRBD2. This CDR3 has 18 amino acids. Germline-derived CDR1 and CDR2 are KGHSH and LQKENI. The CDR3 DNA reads TGTGCCGGCTCACCGGGACTAGCGGGAGGAGGAGGCACAGATACGCAGTATTTT. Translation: CAGSPGLAGGGGTDTQYF. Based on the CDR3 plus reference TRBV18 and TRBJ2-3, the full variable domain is NAGVMQNPRHLVRRRGQEARLRCSPMKGHSHVYWYRQLPEEGLKFMVYLQKENIIDESGMPKERFSAEFPKEGPSILRIQQVVRGDSAAYFCAGSPGLAGGGGTDTQYFGPGTRLTVL.

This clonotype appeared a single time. The CDR3 DNA follows: TGTGCCAGCATATCTGGTGTTCCTACGCAGTATTTT. Its protein product is CASISGVPTQYF. This chain links TRBV6-1 with TRBJ2-3; no clear D. CDR1 is MNHNS and CDR2 is SASEGT in the germline V gene. The V end lost 7 bases, the J end lost 8 bases, and 13 bases lay between the germline ends. The CDR3 contains 12 residues.

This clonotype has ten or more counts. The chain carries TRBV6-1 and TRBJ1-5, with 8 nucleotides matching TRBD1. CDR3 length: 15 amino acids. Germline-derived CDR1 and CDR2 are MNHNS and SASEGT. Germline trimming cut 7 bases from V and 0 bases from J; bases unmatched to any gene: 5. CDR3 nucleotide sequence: TGTGCCAGCAACCGGGACAGGAATAGCAATCAGCCCCAGCATTTT. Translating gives CASNRDRNSNQPQHF.

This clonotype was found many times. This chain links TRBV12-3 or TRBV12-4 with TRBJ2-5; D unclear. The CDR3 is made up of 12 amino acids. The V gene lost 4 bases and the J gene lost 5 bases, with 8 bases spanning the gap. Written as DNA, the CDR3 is TGTGCCAGCAGTTACGCTGGGGAGACCCAGTACTTC. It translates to CASSYAGETQYF.

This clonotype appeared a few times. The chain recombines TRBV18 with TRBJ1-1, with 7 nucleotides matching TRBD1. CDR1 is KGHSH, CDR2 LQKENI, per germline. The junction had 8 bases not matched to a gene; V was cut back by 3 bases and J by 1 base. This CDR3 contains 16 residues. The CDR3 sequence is CASSPPTTGKNTEAFF. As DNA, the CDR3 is TGTGCCAGCTCACCTCCTACGACAGGGAAGAACACTGAAGCTTTCTTT.

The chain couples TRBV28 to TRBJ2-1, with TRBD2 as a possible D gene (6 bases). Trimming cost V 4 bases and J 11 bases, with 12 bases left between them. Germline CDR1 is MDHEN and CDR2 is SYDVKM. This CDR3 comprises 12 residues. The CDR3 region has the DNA TGTGCCAGCAGTTCCGGACTAAATAAGCAGTTCTTC. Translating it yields CASSSGLNKQFF.

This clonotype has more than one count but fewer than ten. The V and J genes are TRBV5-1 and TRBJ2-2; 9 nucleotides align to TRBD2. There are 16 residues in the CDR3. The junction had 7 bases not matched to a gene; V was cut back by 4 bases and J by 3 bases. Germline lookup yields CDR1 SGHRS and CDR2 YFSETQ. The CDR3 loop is CASSPVAGVDTGELFF. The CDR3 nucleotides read TGCGCCAGCAGCCCAGTAGCGGGAGTCGACACCGGGGAGCTGTTTTTT.

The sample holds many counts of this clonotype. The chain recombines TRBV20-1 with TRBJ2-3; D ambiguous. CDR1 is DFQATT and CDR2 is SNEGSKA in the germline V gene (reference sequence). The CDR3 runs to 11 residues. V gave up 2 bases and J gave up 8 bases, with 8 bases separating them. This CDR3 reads CSARLEVTQYF. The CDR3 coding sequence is TGCAGTGCTAGACTCGAGGTTACGCAGTATTTT.

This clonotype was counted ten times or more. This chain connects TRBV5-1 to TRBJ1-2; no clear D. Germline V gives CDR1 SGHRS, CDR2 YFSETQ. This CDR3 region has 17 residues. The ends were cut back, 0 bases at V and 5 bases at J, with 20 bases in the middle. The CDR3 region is CASSLVTAFEQPYGYTF. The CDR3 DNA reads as TGCGCCAGCAGCTTGGTAACAGCTTTTGAACAACCATATGGCTACACCTTC.

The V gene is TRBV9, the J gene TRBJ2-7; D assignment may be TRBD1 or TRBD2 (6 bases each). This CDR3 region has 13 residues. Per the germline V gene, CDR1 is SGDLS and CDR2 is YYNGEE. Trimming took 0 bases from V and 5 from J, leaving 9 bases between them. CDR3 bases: TGTGCCAGCAGCGTAGTCGGGGGCCACGAGCAGTACTTC. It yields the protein CASSVVGGHEQYF.

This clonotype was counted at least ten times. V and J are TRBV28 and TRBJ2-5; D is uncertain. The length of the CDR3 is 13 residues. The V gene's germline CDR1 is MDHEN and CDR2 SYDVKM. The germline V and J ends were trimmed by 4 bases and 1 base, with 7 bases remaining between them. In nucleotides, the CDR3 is TGTGCCAGCAGTTGGGGAATCCAAGAGACCCAGTACTTC. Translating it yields CASSWGIQETQYF.

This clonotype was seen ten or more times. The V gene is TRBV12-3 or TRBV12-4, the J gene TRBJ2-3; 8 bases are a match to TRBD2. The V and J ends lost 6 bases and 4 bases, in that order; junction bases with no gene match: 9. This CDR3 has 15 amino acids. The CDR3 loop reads CASSPLAGRADTQYF. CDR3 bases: TGTGCCAGCAGCCCCCTTGCCGGGAGGGCAGATACGCAGTATTTT.

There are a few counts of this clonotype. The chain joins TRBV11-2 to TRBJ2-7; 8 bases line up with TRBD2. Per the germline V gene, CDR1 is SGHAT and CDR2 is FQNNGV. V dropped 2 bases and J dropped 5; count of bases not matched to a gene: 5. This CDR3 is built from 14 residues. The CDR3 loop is CASSLPGLAHEQYF. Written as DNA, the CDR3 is TGTGCCAGCAGCTTACCCGGACTAGCTCACGAGCAGTACTTC.

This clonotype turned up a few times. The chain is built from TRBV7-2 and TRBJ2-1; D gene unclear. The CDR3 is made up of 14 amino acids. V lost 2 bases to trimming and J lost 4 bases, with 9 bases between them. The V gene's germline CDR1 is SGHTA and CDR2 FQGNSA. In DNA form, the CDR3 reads TGTGCCAGCAGCTTATTTTGGGATTACAATGAGCAGTTCTTC. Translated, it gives CASSLFWDYNEQFF.

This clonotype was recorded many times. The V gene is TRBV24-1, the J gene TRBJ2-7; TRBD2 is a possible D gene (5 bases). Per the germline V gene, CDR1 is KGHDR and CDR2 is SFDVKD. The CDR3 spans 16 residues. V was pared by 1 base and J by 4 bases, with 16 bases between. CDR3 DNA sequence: TGTGCCACCAGTGATTTCGTGTTGGGGAGAGGTTACGAGCAGTACTTC. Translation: CATSDFVLGRGYEQYF.

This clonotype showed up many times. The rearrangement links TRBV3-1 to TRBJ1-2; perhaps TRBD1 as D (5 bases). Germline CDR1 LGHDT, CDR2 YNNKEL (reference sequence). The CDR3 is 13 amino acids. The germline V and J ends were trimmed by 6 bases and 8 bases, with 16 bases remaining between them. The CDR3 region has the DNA TGTGCCAGCAGTAGGGGCAGGGCTGGGGGCTACACCTTC. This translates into CASSRGRAGGYTF.

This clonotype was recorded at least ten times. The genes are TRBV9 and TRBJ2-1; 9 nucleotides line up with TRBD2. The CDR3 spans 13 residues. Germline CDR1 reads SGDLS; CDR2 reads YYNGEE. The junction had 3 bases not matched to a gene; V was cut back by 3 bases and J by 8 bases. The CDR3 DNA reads TGTGCCAGCAGCGGACTAGCGGCGGATGAGCAGTTCTTC. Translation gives CASSGLAADEQFF.

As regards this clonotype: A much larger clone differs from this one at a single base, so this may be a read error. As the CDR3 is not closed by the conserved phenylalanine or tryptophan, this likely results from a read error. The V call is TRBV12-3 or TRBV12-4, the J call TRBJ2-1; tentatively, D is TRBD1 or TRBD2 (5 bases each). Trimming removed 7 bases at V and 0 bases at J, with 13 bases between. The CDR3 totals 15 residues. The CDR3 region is CASIPGRTSYNEQFS. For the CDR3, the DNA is TGTGCCAGCATCCCGGGACGAACCTCCTACAATGAGCAGTTCTCC.

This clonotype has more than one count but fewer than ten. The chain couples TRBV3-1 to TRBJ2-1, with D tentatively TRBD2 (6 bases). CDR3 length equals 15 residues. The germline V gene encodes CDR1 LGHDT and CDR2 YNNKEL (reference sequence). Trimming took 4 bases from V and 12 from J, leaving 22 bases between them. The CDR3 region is CASSLRDPRRDGQFF. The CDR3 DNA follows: TGTGCCAGCAGCCTTAGGGACCCGCGGCGGGATGGGCAGTTCTTC.

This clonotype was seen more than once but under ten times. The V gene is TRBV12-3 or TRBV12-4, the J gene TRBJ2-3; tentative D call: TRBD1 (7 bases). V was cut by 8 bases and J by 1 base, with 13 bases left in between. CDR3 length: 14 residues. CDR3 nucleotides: TGTGCCAGCCAGGGGGGAAGGGGCACAGATACGCAGTATTTT. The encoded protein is CASQGGRGTDTQYF.

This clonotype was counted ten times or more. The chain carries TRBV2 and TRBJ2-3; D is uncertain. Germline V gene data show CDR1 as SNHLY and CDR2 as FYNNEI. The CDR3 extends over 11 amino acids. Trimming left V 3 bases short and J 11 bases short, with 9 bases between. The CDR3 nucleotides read TGTGCCAGCAGTGATTTAGGGCGGCAGTATTTT. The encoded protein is CASSDLGRQYF.

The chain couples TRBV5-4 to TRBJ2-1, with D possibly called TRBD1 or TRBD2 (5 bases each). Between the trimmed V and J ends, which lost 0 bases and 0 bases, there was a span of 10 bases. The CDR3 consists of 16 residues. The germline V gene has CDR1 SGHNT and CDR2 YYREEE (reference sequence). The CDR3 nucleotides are TGTGCCAGCAGCTTGGGGGACGGCGGCTCCTACAATGAGCAGTTCTTC. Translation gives CASSLGDGGSYNEQFF.

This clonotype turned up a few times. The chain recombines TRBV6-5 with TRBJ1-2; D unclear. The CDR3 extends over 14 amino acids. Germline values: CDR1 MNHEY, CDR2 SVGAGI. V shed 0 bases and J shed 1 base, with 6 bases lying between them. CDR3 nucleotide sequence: TGTGCCAGCAGTTACTCGTCAAGTAACTATGGCTACACCTTC. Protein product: CASSYSSSNYGYTF.

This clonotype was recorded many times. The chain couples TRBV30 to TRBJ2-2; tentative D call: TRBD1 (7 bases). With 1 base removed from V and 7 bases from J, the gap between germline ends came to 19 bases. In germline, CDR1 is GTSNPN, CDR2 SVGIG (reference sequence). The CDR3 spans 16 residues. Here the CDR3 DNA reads TGTGCCTGGAGTGAGGGAGGAGGGGGCCAGGGCGGGGAGCTGTTTTTT. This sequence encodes CAWSEGGGGQGGELFF.

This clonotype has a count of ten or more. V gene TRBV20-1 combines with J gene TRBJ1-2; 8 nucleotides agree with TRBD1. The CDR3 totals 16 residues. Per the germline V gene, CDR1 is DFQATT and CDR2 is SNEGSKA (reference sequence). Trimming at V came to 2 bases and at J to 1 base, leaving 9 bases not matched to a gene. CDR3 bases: TGCAGTGCTAGATCGAGACAGGGGATTGGTAACTATGGCTACACCTTC. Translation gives CSARSRQGIGNYGYTF.

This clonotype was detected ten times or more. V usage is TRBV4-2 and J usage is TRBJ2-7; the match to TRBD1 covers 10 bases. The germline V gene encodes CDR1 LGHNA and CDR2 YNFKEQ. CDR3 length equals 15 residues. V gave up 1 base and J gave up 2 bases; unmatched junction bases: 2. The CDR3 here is CASSQVGQGAYEQYF. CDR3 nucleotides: TGTGCCAGCAGCCAAGTTGGACAGGGGGCCTACGAGCAGTACTTC.